This TCR beta chain emerged from a study of Graves' ophthalmopathy and Graves' hyperthyroidism. TCR beta CDR3 amplification used RNA transcripts. Following a first-round RT-PCR that used HTBI primers, a second-round multiplex PCR was carried out. TCRdb analysed the multiplex PCR reads with MiXCR anew, one entry per CDR3 protein. The sample lists 500,000 to 600,000 distinct CDR3 sequences; about two fifths were seen once. The V and J ends lost 4 bases and 6 bases, in that order; junction bases with no gene match: 12. The CDR3 sequence is 16 residues long. Per germline, CDR1 MNHEY and CDR2 SVGAGI. The source material was peripheral blood or thyroid tissue (not recorded which). This TCR came from an adult man with Graves' hyperthyroidism. The chain uses TRBV6-5 and TRBJ1-2; 9 bases line up with TRBD1. Here the CDR3 reads CASSSTGGVGFHGYTF. Here the CDR3 DNA reads TGTGCCAGCAGTTCGACAGGGGGGGTTGGGTTCCATGGCTACACCTTC.